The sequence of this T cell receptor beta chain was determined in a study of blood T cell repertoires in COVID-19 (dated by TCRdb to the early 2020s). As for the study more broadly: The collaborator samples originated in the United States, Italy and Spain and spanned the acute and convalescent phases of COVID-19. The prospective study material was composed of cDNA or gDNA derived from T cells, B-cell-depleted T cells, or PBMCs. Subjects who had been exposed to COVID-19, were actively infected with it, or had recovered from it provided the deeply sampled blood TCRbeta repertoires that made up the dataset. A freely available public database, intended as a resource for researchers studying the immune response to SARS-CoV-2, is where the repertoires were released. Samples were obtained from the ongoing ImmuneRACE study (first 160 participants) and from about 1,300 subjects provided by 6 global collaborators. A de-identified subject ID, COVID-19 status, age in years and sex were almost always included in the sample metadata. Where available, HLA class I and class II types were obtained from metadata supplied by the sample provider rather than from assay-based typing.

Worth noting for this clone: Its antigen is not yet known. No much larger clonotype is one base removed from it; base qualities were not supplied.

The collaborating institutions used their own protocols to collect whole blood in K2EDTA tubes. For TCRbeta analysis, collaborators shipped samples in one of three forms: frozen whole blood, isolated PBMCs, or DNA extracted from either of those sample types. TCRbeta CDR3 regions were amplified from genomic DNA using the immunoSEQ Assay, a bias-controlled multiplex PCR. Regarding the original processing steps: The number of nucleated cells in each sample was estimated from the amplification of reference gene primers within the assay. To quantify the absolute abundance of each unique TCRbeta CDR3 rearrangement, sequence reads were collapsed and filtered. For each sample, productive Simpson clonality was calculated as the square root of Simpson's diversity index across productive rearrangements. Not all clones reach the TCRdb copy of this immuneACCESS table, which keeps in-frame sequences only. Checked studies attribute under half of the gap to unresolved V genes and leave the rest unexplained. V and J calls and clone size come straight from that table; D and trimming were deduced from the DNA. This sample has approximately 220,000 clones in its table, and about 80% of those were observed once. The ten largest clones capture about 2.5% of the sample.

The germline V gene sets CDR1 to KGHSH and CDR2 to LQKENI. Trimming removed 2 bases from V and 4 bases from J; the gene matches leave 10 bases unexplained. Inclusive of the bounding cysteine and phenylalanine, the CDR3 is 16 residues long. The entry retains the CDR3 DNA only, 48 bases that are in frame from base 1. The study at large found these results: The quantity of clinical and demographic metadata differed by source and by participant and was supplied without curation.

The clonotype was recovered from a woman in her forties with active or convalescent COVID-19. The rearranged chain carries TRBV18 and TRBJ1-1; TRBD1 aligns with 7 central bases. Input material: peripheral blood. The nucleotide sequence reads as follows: TGTGCCAGCTCACCAGGAGGAGGTCAGGGGGTCACTGAAGCTTTCTTT. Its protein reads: CASSPGGGQGVTEAFF.